These T cell receptor beta chains were read from a single sample in a study of cytomegalovirus exposure and HLA in healthy donors. Clones were read by immunoSEQ multiplex PCR, and TCRdb kept only the in-frame ones, dropping some. The sample shows about 110,000 clones, less than 80% of them seen only once. The sample comprised PBMCs. The receptors come from a middle-aged woman in good health and CMV-seronegative. Each CDR3 is given with its conserved first and last residue.

v_gene: TRBV30; j_gene: TRBJ2-5; len: 15; CDR3aa: CAWSVLSGYQETQYF
v_gene: TRBV19; j_gene: TRBJ1-2; len: 10; CDR3aa: CASRRGGYTF
v_gene: TRBV7-7; j_gene: TRBJ2-1; len: 15; CDR3aa: CASSARTGAYNEQFF
v_gene: TRBV27; j_gene: TRBJ2-2; len: 15; CDR3aa: CASGGRGALTGELFF
v_gene: TRBV7-9; j_gene: TRBJ2-2; len: 16; CDR3aa: CASSSPGQANTGELFF
v_gene: TRBV11-3; j_gene: TRBJ2-1; len: 14; CDR3aa: CASSLGTTENEQFF
v_gene: TRBV6-5; j_gene: TRBJ2-5; len: 13; CDR3aa: CASSWTAQETQYF
v_gene: TRBV10-2; j_gene: TRBJ2-1; len: 13; CDR3aa: CASKGGSNNEQFF
v_gene: TRBV7-8; j_gene: TRBJ1-2; len: 12; CDR3aa: CASSPSGDGYTF
v_gene: TRBV19; j_gene: TRBJ2-5; len: 14; CDR3aa: CASSTTGAGETQYF
v_gene: TRBV18; j_gene: TRBJ2-2; len: 14; CDR3aa: CASSTGVDTGELFF
v_gene: TRBV15; j_gene: TRBJ1-2; len: 13; CDR3aa: CATSTNEVRGYTF
v_gene: TRBV19; j_gene: TRBJ1-5; len: 14; CDR3aa: CASSIGGGGQPQHF
v_gene: TRBV11-2; j_gene: TRBJ2-5; len: 17; CDR3aa: CASSLGASGSAVETQYF
v_gene: TRBV6-1; j_gene: TRBJ1-6; len: 13; CDR3aa: CASSVGSYSPLHF
v_gene: TRBV7-2; j_gene: TRBJ1-1; len: 15; CDR3aa: CASSLAGRGNTEAFF
v_gene: TRBV27; j_gene: TRBJ1-1; len: 17; CDR3aa: CASSPSRGRIMNTEAFF
v_gene: TRBV6-5; j_gene: TRBJ2-3; len: 15; CDR3aa: CASSYRGSSGDTQYF
v_gene: TRBV7-6; j_gene: TRBJ1-1; len: 17; CDR3aa: CASSSPRDRGGHTEAFF
v_gene: TRBV28; j_gene: TRBJ1-4; len: 13; CDR3aa: CASSLGQDEKLFF
v_gene: TRBV19; j_gene: TRBJ2-3; len: 21; CDR3aa: CASSIDQEVFGTSGIKDTQYF
v_gene: TRBV6-1; j_gene: TRBJ1-2; len: 14; CDR3aa: CASSGGQTLYGYTF
v_gene: TRBV19; j_gene: TRBJ1-2; len: 14; CDR3aa: CASGYRDRGDGYTF
v_gene: TRBV29-1; j_gene: TRBJ1-2; len: 12; CDR3aa: CSVGPSNYGYTF
v_gene: TRBV4-3; j_gene: TRBJ2-7; len: 15; CDR3aa: CASSRGPARGYEQYF
v_gene: TRBV6-5; j_gene: TRBJ1-1; len: 16; CDR3aa: CASSYEQGSGNTEAFF
v_gene: TRBV6-6; j_gene: TRBJ2-7; len: 12; CDR3aa: CASSYSLYEQYF
v_gene: TRBV18; j_gene: TRBJ2-3; len: 15; CDR3aa: CASSAVTSSTDTQYF
v_gene: TRBV29-1; j_gene: TRBJ2-7; len: 13; CDR3aa: CSALAGGTGEQYF
v_gene: TRBV5-1; j_gene: TRBJ2-1; len: 14; CDR3aa: CASSLDRRYNEQFF
v_gene: TRBV15; j_gene: TRBJ2-3; len: 15; CDR3aa: CATSRGQREIVAQYF
v_gene: TRBV4-3; j_gene: TRBJ1-2; len: 16; CDR3aa: CASSQDEGAYDYGYTF